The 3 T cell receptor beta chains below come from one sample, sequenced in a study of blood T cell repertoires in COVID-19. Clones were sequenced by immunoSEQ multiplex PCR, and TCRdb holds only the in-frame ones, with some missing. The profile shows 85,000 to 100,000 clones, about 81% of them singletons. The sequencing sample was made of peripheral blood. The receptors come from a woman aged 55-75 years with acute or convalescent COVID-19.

DNA of the CDR3: TGCGCCAGCAGCTTGGGGCCAGCGGGGGGGCAAGAGACCCAGTACTTC. This sequence encodes CASSLGPAGGQETQYF. This chain joins TRBV5-1 and TRBJ2-5; 10 bases are a match to TRBD2. The CDR3 has 16 amino acids. CDR1 is SGHRS and CDR2 is YFSETQ in the germline V gene. Trimming removed 0 bases from V and 2 bases from J; junction bases left unmatched: 4.

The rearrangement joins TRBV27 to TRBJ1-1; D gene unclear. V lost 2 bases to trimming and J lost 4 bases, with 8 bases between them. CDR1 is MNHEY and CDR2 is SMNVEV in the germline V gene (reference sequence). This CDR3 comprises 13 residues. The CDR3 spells CASSLNLATEAFF. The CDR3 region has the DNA TGTGCCAGCAGTTTAAATCTGGCCACTGAAGCTTTCTTT.

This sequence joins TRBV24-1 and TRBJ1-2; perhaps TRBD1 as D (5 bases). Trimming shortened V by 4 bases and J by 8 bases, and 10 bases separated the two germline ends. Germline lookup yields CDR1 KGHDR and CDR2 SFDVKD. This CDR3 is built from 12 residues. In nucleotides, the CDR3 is TGTGCCACCAGTGACCCGGCAGGGGGCTACACCTTC. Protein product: CATSDPAGGYTF.